At least ten counts were recorded for the clone carrying this T cell receptor beta chain. This sample is part of a study of T cells in Graves' hyperthyroidism and ophthalmopathy. Amplification yielded TCR beta CDR3 regions, with RNA transcripts as the source. Initially, a first-round RT-PCR of the TCR CDR3 employed the HTBI primer set. From the multiplex PCR reads, TCRdb called clonotypes with MiXCR, one entry per CDR3 protein. The sample lists 300,000 to 400,000 distinct CDR3 sequences; approximately 22% were seen once. The germline CDR1 and CDR2 sequences are MNHNS and SASEGT. The CDR3 has 14 amino acids. V shed 6 bases and J 7 bases; nucleotides not matched to a gene: 8.

The chain uses TRBV6-1 and TRBJ2-1; 8 nucleotides match TRBD1. This sequence was found in a woman aged 45-65 years with Graves' hyperthyroidism. Sequences were obtained from blood. The CDR3 loop reads CASSGNRGLNEQFF. DNA of the CDR3: TGTGCCAGCAGCGGAAACAGGGGGTTGAATGAGCAGTTCTTC.